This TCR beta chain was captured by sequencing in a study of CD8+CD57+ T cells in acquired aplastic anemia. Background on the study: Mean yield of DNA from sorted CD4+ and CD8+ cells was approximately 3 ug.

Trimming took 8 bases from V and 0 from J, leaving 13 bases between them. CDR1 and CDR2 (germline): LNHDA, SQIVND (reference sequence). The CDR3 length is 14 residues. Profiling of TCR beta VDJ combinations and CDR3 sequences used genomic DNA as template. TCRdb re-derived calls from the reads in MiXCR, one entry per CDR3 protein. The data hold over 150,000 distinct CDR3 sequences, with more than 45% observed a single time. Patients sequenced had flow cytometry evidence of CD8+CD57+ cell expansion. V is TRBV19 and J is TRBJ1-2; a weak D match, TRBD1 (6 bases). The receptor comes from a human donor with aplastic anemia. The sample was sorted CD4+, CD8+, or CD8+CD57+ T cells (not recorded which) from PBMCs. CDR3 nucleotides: TGTGCCAGTCACCGGGGGCCAGCTAACTATGGCTACACCTTC. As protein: CASHRGPANYGYTF.